The present TCR beta chain was sequenced within a study of cytomegalovirus exposure and HLA in healthy donors. It was with 60 Vbeta and 13 Jbeta primers that the PCR ran. Only in-frame clones appear in the TCRdb table, and some are missing; sequencing was by immunoSEQ multiplex PCR. The listing records roughly 140,000 clones. Germline lookup yields CDR1 MNHNY and CDR2 SVGAGI (reference sequence). Trimming cost V 5 bases and J 4 bases; bases outside gene matches: 7. The CDR3 totals 15 residues. Sequenced sample: PBMCs. The sequence was collected from a man aged 40-49 years in good health and CMV-seronegative. The chain carries TRBV6-6 and TRBJ1-3, with 8 bases lining up with TRBD1. For the CDR3, the DNA is TGTGCCAGCAGTGGTTGGACAGGGTGGGGAAACACCATATATTTT. It codes for CASSGWTGWGNTIYF.